This passage covers 24 T cell receptor beta chains from one sample sequenced in a study of T cells in Graves' hyperthyroidism and ophthalmopathy (dated by TCRdb to the late 2010s). The library came from multiplex PCR. TCRdb lists the instrument as Illumina HiSeq 2000. The TCR beta CDR3 regions were amplified from the RNA transcripts. The first round of RT-PCR for the TCR CDR3 was performed with the HTBI primer set and the Qiagen OneStep RT-PCR kit. Using fastp trimming at Q25 and MiXCR clonotype assembly, TCRdb reanalyzed the public sequencing data and kept in-frame beta chains. Entries that share a CDR3 protein sequence are merged under the most common genes and DNA. The sample table lists hundreds of thousands of distinct CDR3 sequences, 15% to 17% of them with a count of one. 7.7% of the sample lies in the top ten. The specimen was blood. These receptors all stem from a woman younger than 30 with Graves' hyperthyroidism.

The J gene is TRBJ1-1, the V gene TRBV6-1; D ambiguous. The ends were cut back, 6 bases at V and 0 bases at J, with 11 bases in the middle. In germline, CDR1 is MNHNS, CDR2 SASEGT. The CDR3 runs to 14 residues. This CDR3 reads CASSLGRMNTEAFF. In nucleotides, the CDR3 is TGTGCCAGCAGCCTTGGCAGAATGAACACTGAAGCTTTCTTT.

This clonotype was counted at least ten times. This sequence joins TRBV20-1 and TRBJ2-5; 7 bases are a match to TRBD1. The V and J ends lost 3 bases and 4 bases, in that order; junction bases with no gene match: 8. There are 14 residues in the CDR3. Germline lookup yields CDR1 DFQATT and CDR2 SNEGSKA (reference sequence). DNA of the CDR3: TGCAGTGCTAGGGAAACAGGGGCGCGAGAGACCCAGTACTTC. Its protein is CSARETGARETQYF.

In its sample, this clonotype was seen many times. The J gene is TRBJ2-1, the V gene TRBV12-3 or TRBV12-4, with no clear D. The CDR3 has 12 amino acids. The V gene lost 3 bases and the J gene lost 7 bases, with 7 bases spanning the gap. Here the CDR3 DNA reads TGTGCCAGCAGTTTTCGCAGGAATGAGCAGTTCTTC. It is translated as CASSFRRNEQFF.

The sample holds many counts of this clonotype. The chain uses TRBV14 and TRBJ2-7; D may be TRBD1 (6 bases). The V and J ends lost 6 bases and 3 bases respectively, with 15 bases between them. The CDR3 consists of 14 residues. Germline CDR1 and CDR2: SGHDN and FVKESK. In nucleotides, the CDR3 is TGTGCCAGCAGTTCGACAGGAGAAAACTACGAGCAGTACTTC. Its protein product is CASSSTGENYEQYF.

CDR3 in DNA: TGCGCCTCCCGGGGGACAGGGGCGCTCTCACGGAACACCGGGGAGCTGTTTTTT. Encoded protein: CASRGTGALSRNTGELFF. The gene calls are TRBV4-1 and TRBJ2-2; 10 bases map to TRBD1. V lost 11 bases and J lost 1; bases outside the gene matches: 16. CDR3 length equals 18 residues. CDR1 MGHRA and CDR2 YSYEKL come from the germline V gene.

This clonotype was recorded at least ten times. The gene calls are TRBV6-1 and TRBJ1-2; possibly TRBD1 for D (6 bases). Per germline, CDR1 MNHNS and CDR2 SASEGT. Between the trimmed V and J ends, which lost 3 bases and 0 bases, there was a span of 11 bases. This CDR3 is 15 amino acids long. The CDR3 is CASSDWDISNYGYTF. CDR3 coding DNA: TGTGCCAGCAGTGACTGGGACATTTCTAACTATGGCTACACCTTC.

This clonotype was observed many times. The chain carries TRBV2 and TRBJ2-1; 7 nucleotides line up with TRBD2. J was trimmed by 3 bases and V by 0 bases; bases with no gene match: 2. CDR3 length: 15 amino acids. The germline gives CDR1 SNHLY, CDR2 FYNNEI. CDR3 region: CASSEAGGIYNEQFF. DNA of the CDR3: TGTGCCAGCAGTGAAGCGGGGGGGATCTACAATGAGCAGTTCTTC.

This clonotype was counted many times. V is TRBV7-3 and J is TRBJ2-3, with 8 bases lining up with TRBD2. Germline V gene lookup returns CDR1 SGHTA and CDR2 FQGTGA. With V trimmed by 4 bases and J by 5 bases, 17 bases remained unmatched. The CDR3 covers 18 residues. CDR3 amino acids: CASSSGRGGLGFRDTQYF. CDR3 in DNA: TGTGCCAGCAGCTCAGGTCGGGGGGGCCTTGGTTTTAGAGATACGCAGTATTTT.

This sequence joins TRBV12-3 or TRBV12-4 and TRBJ2-7; TRBD1 agrees at 9 bases. J gave up 10 bases and V 1 base, and 11 bases lay outside the gene matches. The CDR3 is made up of 15 amino acids. CDR3 loop: CASSLGGTGLPEQYF. CDR3 coding DNA: TGTGCCAGCAGTTTAGGTGGGACAGGGCTCCCCGAACAGTACTTC.

This clonotype appeared a few times. The chain joins TRBV20-1 to TRBJ2-5; 9 nucleotides match TRBD2. CDR3 length: 16 residues. The V and J ends lost 2 bases and 2 bases, in that order; junction bases with no gene match: 9. Germline V lookup: CDR1 DFQATT, CDR2 SNEGSKA (reference sequence). The CDR3 coding sequence is TGCAGTGCTAGACCCTTAGCGGGAGTTGGGCAAGAGACCCAGTACTTC. This gives the protein CSARPLAGVGQETQYF.

V gene TRBV7-6 combines with J gene TRBJ1-1, with D hard to call. Germline-derived CDR1 and CDR2 are SGHVS and FNYEAQ. The V end was cut by 5 bases, the J end by 6 bases, with 10 bases between. The CDR3 loop spans 12 amino acids. CDR3 DNA: TGTGCCAGCAGCCAAGGCGGGGCTGAAGCTTTCTTT. Translated, it gives CASSQGGAEAFF.

This clonotype was seen repeatedly, ten times or more. The gene calls are TRBV30 and TRBJ2-4; D possibly corresponds to TRBD1 (5 bases). The CDR3 is 13 amino acids. Germline V CDR1 and CDR2: GTSNPN, SVGIG (reference sequence). Trimming took off 3 bases at V and 6 bases at J, with 12 bases between the two ends. In DNA form, the CDR3 reads TGTGCCTGGAGAGGGGCGCCGGGAAACATTCAGTACTTC. Protein: CAWRGAPGNIQYF.

CDR3 sequence: CASSSRTSDLAGQYF. CDR3 DNA: TGTGCCAGCAGCTCCCGGACTAGCGATTTGGCTGGCCAGTACTTC. J is TRBJ2-5 and V is TRBV7-2; 9 bases align to TRBD2. Per the germline V gene, CDR1 is SGHTA and CDR2 is FQGNSA. Losses at the gene ends were 4 bases for V and 10 bases for J; bases not matched to a gene: 13. The CDR3 consists of 15 residues.

This chain uses TRBV14 with TRBJ2-5; TRBD2 matches 12 bases. The CDR3 extends over 18 amino acids. V lost 1 base to trimming and J lost 1 base; unmatched junction nucleotides: 7. CDR1 and CDR2 from the germline V gene are SGHDN and FVKESK. In nucleotides, the CDR3 is TGTGCCAGCAGCCAAGGAGGCGGGACTAGCGGGTTCCAAGAGACCCAGTACTTC. This encodes CASSQGGGTSGFQETQYF.

Ten or more counts support this clonotype. V is TRBV29-1 and J is TRBJ2-1; D possibly corresponds to TRBD1 (5 bases). Germline values: CDR1 SQVTM, CDR2 ANQGSEA. The CDR3 runs 18 residues. Between the trimmed V and J ends, which lost 1 base and 0 bases, there was a span of 19 bases. The CDR3 region is CSVEVGRRQFLSYNEQFF. In nucleotides, the CDR3 is TGCAGCGTTGAAGTGGGCCGACGACAGTTCCTCTCCTACAATGAGCAGTTCTTC.

This clonotype has a handful of counts. No conserved phenylalanine or tryptophan ends this CDR3, so it is likely a read error. The chain carries TRBV11-2 and TRBJ2-7; D might be TRBD1 (5 bases). The germline V gene encodes CDR1 SGHAT and CDR2 FQNNGV. The CDR3 runs to 15 residues. Deletions cut 4 bases from V and 1 base from J, with 14 bases between. The CDR3 bases are TGTGCCAGCAGCTCTTTGGGGCAGAAGTCCTACGAGCAGTACCTC. Its translation is CASSSLGQKSYEQYL.

This clonotype has a count of ten or more. J is TRBJ1-5 and V is TRBV19; the D is unclear. Germline V lookup: CDR1 LNHDA, CDR2 SQIVND (reference sequence). CDR3 length: 15 amino acids. The V end was cut by 5 bases, the J end by 0 bases, with 11 bases between. The CDR3 nucleotides read TGTGCCAGTAGTGGGCAGGCCCTTAGCAATCAGCCCCAGCATTTT. It codes for CASSGQALSNQPQHF.

The sample holds many counts of this clonotype. The chain joins TRBV6-1 to TRBJ1-4, with 7 bases matching TRBD1. The CDR3 runs 17 residues. CDR1 and CDR2 (germline): MNHNS, SASEGT. J was trimmed by 6 bases and V by 5 bases; bases with no gene match: 15. The CDR3 bases are TGTGCCAGCAGTCCCCATCTCCCGGGACAGAGCGATGAAAAACTGTTTTTT. Translating gives CASSPHLPGQSDEKLFF.

The chain has TRBV18 and TRBJ1-6; 7 bases line up with TRBD1. Germline-derived CDR1 and CDR2 are KGHSH and LQKENI. The CDR3 length is 15 residues. With 4 bases clipped from V and 13 bases from J, the junction kept 13 bases outside the gene matches. The DNA for the CDR3 is TGTGCCAGCTCACGGGCGGGACAGTCGGGGTCTCCCCTCCACTTT. It codes for CASSRAGQSGSPLHF.

This clonotype has ten or more counts. The chain couples TRBV6-1 to TRBJ2-6, with D uncertain. The V gene lost 7 bases and the J gene lost 4 bases, with 11 bases spanning the gap. From germline, CDR1 is MNHNS and CDR2 SASEGT. This CDR3 region has 14 residues. DNA for the CDR3: TGTGCCAGCATGGAGCTACTCGGGGCCAACGTCCTGACTTTC. Its translation is CASMELLGANVLTF.

The V gene is TRBV9, the J gene TRBJ2-1; 12 bases agree with TRBD2. Per the germline V gene, CDR1 is SGDLS and CDR2 is YYNGEE. CDR3 size: 18 residues. Unmatched junction bases numbered 11, after V lost 0 bases and J lost 7 bases. In nucleotides, the CDR3 is TGTGCCAGCAGCGTAGACGGGACGACTAGCGGGGGTGGAAATGAGCAGTTCTTC. This codes for CASSVDGTTSGGGNEQFF.

As to this clonotype: A much larger clone lies a single base off, so this may be a read error. The chain uses TRBV20-1 and TRBJ1-4, with a tentative D call TRBD1 (5 bases). Trimming pared 6 bases from V and 5 bases from J, leaving 19 bases between. The germline V gene has CDR1 DFQATT and CDR2 SNEGSKA (reference sequence). This CDR3 has 15 residues. The CDR3 DNA reads TGCAGTGCCTCCTCACTCGGGACGGCGAATGAAAAACTGTTTTTT. Protein product: CSASSLGTANEKLFF.

The chain joins TRBV20-1 to TRBJ2-2; weak D call: TRBD1 (6 bases). Germline-derived CDR1 and CDR2 are DFQATT and SNEGSKA (reference sequence). The CDR3 runs to 14 residues. V was pared by 4 bases and J by 1 base, with 10 bases between. Here the CDR3 reads CSAMPGQNTGELFF. The DNA of the CDR3 is TGCAGTGCTATGCCGGGACAGAACACCGGGGAGCTGTTTTTT.

This clonotype was recorded many times. This chain connects TRBV7-3 to TRBJ2-7, with 9 nucleotides matching TRBD1. This CDR3 is 15 amino acids long. Germline assignment: CDR1 SGHTA and CDR2 FQGTGA. The V and J ends lost 0 bases and 5 bases, in that order; junction bases with no gene match: 5. CDR3 sequence (DNA): TGTGCCAGCAGCTTAACGGGACAGGGTAATCACGAGCAGTACTTC. It specifies CASSLTGQGNHEQYF.